This T cell receptor (beta chain) was documented in a study of T cell responses to AZD1222 COVID-19 vaccine. Study details: Pooling covered second doses at about 4 or about 12 weeks.

Broader study findings: Samples come after the peak T cell response, not at day 14. It was only a handful of AZD1222 recipients who were seropositive at baseline. Donor demographics were predominantly white British with a female majority; clonal diversity may be underestimated.

The CDR3 length is 18 residues. V lost 5 bases, J lost 2 bases, and 10 bases stayed unmatched. Germline V gives CDR1 MNHNY, CDR2 SVGAGI (reference sequence). On this clone: The antigen is not known.

Libraries were prepared by immunoSEQ multiplex PCR; TCRdb keeps only in-frame clonotypes and omits some of them. The sample lists 100,000 to 110,000 clones; around 90% were seen once. This receptor was obtained from an adult in good health. This specimen was peripheral blood, taken on day 0 of AZD1222 vaccination. The rearrangement joins TRBV6-6 to TRBJ2-5; 14 bases fit TRBD2. The CDR3 region has the DNA TGTGCCAGCAGTCCCCGACTAGCGGGAGGGCCGGATCAAGAGACCCAGTACTTC. Amino acids: CASSPRLAGGPDQETQYF.